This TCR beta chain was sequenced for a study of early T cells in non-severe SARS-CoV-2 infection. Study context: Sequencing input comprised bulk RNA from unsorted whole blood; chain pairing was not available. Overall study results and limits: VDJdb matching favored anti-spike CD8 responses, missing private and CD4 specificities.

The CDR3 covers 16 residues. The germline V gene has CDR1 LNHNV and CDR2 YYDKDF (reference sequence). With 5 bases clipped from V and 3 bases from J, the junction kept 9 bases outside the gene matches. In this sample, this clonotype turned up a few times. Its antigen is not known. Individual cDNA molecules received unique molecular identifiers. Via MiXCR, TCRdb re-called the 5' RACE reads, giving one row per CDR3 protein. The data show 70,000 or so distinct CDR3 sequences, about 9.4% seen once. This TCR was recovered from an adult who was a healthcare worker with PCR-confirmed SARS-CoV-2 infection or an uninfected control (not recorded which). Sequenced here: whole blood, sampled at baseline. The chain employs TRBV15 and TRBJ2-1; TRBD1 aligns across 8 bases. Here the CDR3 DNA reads TGTGCCACCAGCCGGGACAGGTCGGGGGTCTACAATGAGCAGTTCTTC. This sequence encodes CATSRDRSGVYNEQFF.